This is a list of T cell receptor beta chains from one sample in a study of radiotherapy plus CTLA-4 blockade in lung cancer. Using immunoSEQ multiplex PCR, the repertoire was profiled, and TCRdb retains in-frame clones only, with some absent. The sample records 35,000 to 40,000 clones, approximately 85% being singletons. Sequenced here: peripheral blood, sampled from a patient treated with radiotherapy plus ipilimumab. The source of these receptors is a human donor with non-small cell lung cancer who had stable disease on radiotherapy plus ipilimumab. CDR3s leave out the opening cysteine and the closing phenylalanine or tryptophan. D genes are given only for firm matches.

D gene: -
CDR3 length: 13
V gene: TRBV5-1
CDR3 protein: ASAFGGGPYNEQF

D gene: TRBD2
CDR3 length: 14
V gene: TRBV7-9
CDR3 protein: ASSRPGLAGMETQY

D gene: TRBD2
CDR3 length: 16
V gene: TRBV7-3
CDR3 protein: ASSLNLGAGRITDTQY

D gene: -
CDR3 length: 12
V gene: TRBV9
CDR3 protein: ASSVEGVGNTIY

D gene: TRBD2
CDR3 length: 13
V gene: TRBV7-2
CDR3 protein: ASSLRTSGANEQF

D gene: -
CDR3 length: 10
V gene: TRBV27
CDR3 protein: ASSLRGGEQY

D gene: TRBD2
CDR3 length: 14
V gene: TRBV11-2
CDR3 protein: ASSFTGTSGTGEQF

D gene: -
CDR3 length: 15
V gene: TRBV5-1
CDR3 protein: ASSANDGGSSGNTIY

D gene: TRBD2
CDR3 length: 16
V gene: TRBV10-3
CDR3 protein: AISESGLAVSGANVLT

D gene: TRBD1
CDR3 length: 13
V gene: TRBV7-9
CDR3 protein: ASSGGTGGADGYT

D gene: TRBD1
CDR3 length: 12
V gene: TRBV18
CDR3 protein: ASSGQGAGDTQY

D gene: -
CDR3 length: 14
V gene: TRBV13
CDR3 protein: ASKRGRGSMAGELF